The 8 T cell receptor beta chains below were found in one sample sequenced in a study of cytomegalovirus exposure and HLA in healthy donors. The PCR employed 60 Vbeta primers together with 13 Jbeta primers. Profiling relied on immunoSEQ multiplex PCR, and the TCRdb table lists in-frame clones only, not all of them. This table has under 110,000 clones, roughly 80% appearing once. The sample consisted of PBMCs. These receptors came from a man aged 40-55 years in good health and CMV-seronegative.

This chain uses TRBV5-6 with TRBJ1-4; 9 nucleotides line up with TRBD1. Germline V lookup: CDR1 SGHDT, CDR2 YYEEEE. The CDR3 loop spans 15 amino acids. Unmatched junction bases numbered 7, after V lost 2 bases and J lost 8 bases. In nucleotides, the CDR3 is TGTGCCAGCAGCTTTAAGACAGGGGGGACCGAAAAACTGTTTTTT. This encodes CASSFKTGGTEKLFF.

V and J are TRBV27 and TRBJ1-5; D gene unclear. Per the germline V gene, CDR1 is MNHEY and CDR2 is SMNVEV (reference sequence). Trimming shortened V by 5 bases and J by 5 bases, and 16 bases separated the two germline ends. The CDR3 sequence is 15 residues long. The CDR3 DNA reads TGTGCCAGCAGTGGAGAAGGTTTAGCGGATCAGCCCCAGCATTTT. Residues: CASSGEGLADQPQHF.

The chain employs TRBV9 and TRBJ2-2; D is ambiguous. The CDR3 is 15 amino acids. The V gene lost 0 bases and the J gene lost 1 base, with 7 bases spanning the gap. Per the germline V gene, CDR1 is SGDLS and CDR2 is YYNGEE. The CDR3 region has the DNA TGTGCCAGCAGCGTAGGACTCGTGAACACCGGGGAGCTGTTTTTT. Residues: CASSVGLVNTGELFF.

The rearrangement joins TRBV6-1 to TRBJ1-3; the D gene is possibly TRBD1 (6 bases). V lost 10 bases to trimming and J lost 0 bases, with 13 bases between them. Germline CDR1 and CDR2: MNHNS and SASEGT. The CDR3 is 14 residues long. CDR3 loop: CATGTFDSGNTIYF. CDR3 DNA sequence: TGTGCCACCGGGACATTCGACTCTGGAAACACCATATATTTT.

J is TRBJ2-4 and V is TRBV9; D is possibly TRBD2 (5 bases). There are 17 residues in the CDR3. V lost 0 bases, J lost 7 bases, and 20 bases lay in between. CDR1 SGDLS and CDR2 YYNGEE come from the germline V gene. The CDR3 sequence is CASSVEAGLPTENIQYF. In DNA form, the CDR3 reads TGTGCCAGCAGCGTAGAGGCGGGTCTACCAACCGAGAACATTCAGTACTTC.

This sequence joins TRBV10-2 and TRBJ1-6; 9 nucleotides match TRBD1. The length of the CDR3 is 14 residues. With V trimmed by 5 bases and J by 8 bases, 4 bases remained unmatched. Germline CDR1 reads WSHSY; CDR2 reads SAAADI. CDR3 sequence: CASSTTGGHSPLHF. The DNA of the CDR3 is TGCGCCAGCAGTACGACAGGGGGACATTCACCCCTCCACTTT.

The CDR3 spells CATSRDTGSGANVLTF. CDR3 DNA sequence: TGTGCCACCAGCAGAGATACAGGGTCTGGGGCCAACGTCCTGACTTTC. This chain connects TRBV15 to TRBJ2-6; D is perhaps TRBD1 (6 bases). Germline loops: CDR1 LNHNV, CDR2 YYDKDF (reference sequence). V shed 0 bases and J shed 1 base, with 7 bases lying between them. This CDR3 region has 16 residues.

The CDR3 nucleotides are TGTGCCAGCAGCACCCGGGATAGCGGGGGCACAGATACGCAGTATTTT. Its protein is CASSTRDSGGTDTQYF. The chain uses TRBV9 and TRBJ2-3, with 8 bases aligning to TRBD2. V gave up 4 bases and J gave up 1 base; unmatched junction bases: 8. CDR1 is SGDLS and CDR2 is YYNGEE in the germline V gene. This CDR3 has 16 residues. Combining the CDR3 with reference TRBV9 and TRBJ2-3 gives the whole variable domain DSGVTQTPKHLITATGQRVTLRCSPRSGDLSVYWYQQSLDQGLQFLIQYYNGEERAKGNILERFSAQQFPDLHSELNLSSLELGDSALYFCASSTRDSGGTDTQYFGPGTRLTVL.